A single sample gave rise to the 25 T cell receptor beta chains below, sequenced in a study of cytomegalovirus exposure and HLA in healthy donors. Both 60 Vbeta primers and 13 Jbeta primers went into the PCR. Produced via immunoSEQ multiplex PCR; TCRdb's table is partial and in-frame only. The sample holds 300,000 or so clones, approximately 84% seen once. Input material: PBMCs. The receptor set was obtained from a woman in her 40s in good health and CMV-seropositive.

The gene calls are TRBV5-8 and TRBJ2-5; 10 bases are shared with TRBD1. Unmatched junction bases numbered 4, after V lost 1 base and J lost 4 bases. The CDR3 consists of 15 residues. Germline V gives CDR1 SGHTS, CDR2 YDEGEE. CDR3 sequence reads: CASSLLGQGTETQYF. In DNA, the CDR3 is TGTGCCAGCAGCTTGTTGGGACAGGGGACAGAGACCCAGTACTTC.

This rearrangement joins TRBV13 to TRBJ2-7, with 7 bases matching TRBD1. The trim removed 1 base at V and 3 bases at J, leaving 3 bases unmatched. The germline gives CDR1 PRHDT, CDR2 FYEKMQ (reference sequence). This CDR3 contains 14 residues. The DNA of the CDR3 is TGTGCCAGCAGCTTAGTCGACAGGGACTACGAGCAGTACTTC. Its protein product is CASSLVDRDYEQYF.

The chain has TRBV28 and TRBJ2-1, with 7 bases matching TRBD2. CDR1 and CDR2 from the germline V gene are MDHEN and SYDVKM. The V segment lost 1 base and the J segment 10 bases; nucleotides outside the gene matches: 10. This CDR3 is built from 15 residues. For the CDR3, the DNA is TGTGCCAGCAGTTTATTGGCGGGAGAGGGTAAGGAGCAGTTCTTC. Translated: CASSLLAGEGKEQFF.

This clone was recorded once. The chain joins TRBV28 to TRBJ1-6, with TRBD1 matching 9 bases. V lost 7 bases, J lost 5 bases, and 9 bases stayed unmatched. The CDR3 covers 16 residues. CDR1 and CDR2 from the germline V gene are MDHEN and SYDVKM. The CDR3 bases are TGTGCCAGCATCCAGGACAGGGGTGGTCATAATTCACCCCTCCACTTT. Its protein product is CASIQDRGGHNSPLHF.

The chain is built from TRBV15 and TRBJ1-1; TRBD1 aligns across 8 bases. Germline CDR1 is LNHNV and CDR2 is YYDKDF (reference sequence). CDR3 size: 14 residues. With V trimmed by 8 bases and J by 4 bases, 9 bases remained unmatched. CDR3 DNA: TGTGCCACCGGGGGGGACAGGCCGGGCACTGAAGCTTTCTTT. Its protein product is CATGGDRPGTEAFF.

J is TRBJ1-2 and V is TRBV27; D not resolved. The CDR3 spans 13 residues. Germline lookup yields CDR1 MNHEY and CDR2 SMNVEV (reference sequence). Trimming took off 8 bases at V and 0 bases at J, with 10 bases between the two ends. The CDR3: CASSYQANYGYTF. The CDR3 coding sequence is TGTGCCAGCTCCTACCAAGCTAACTATGGCTACACCTTC.

The chain joins TRBV9 to TRBJ2-5; TRBD1 is a possible D gene (7 bases). Trimming stripped 5 bases from V and 2 bases from J, with 10 bases between. This CDR3 is built from 13 residues. Looked up from germline, CDR1 is SGDLS and CDR2 is YYNGEE. CDR3: CASRRDSQETQYF. The CDR3, as DNA: TGTGCCAGCAGGCGGGACAGTCAAGAGACCCAGTACTTC.

The rearrangement joins TRBV6-6 to TRBJ1-2, with 7 bases identical to TRBD1. Germline-derived CDR1 and CDR2 are MNHNY and SVGAGI (reference sequence). CDR3 length equals 14 residues. J lost 12 bases, V lost 5 bases, and 15 bases had no gene match. CDR3: CASSLDRVDSEDTF. The CDR3 nucleotides are TGTGCCAGCAGTCTCGACAGGGTCGACTCTGAGGACACCTTC.

The chain joins TRBV27 to TRBJ1-2; 7 nucleotides match TRBD1. CDR1 MNHEY and CDR2 SMNVEV come from the germline V gene (reference sequence). The V and J ends lost 5 bases and 2 bases, in that order; junction bases with no gene match: 2. The CDR3 length is 13 residues. CDR3 loop: CASSRGQNYGYTF. CDR3 DNA: TGTGCCAGCAGTAGGGGACAGAACTATGGCTACACCTTC.

The CDR3 loop is CASSLGLAGGPTADTQYF. The CDR3 nucleotides are TGCGCCAGCAGCCTAGGACTAGCGGGAGGGCCTACAGCAGATACGCAGTATTTT. The rearrangement links TRBV4-1 to TRBJ2-3; 15 bases fit TRBD2. The germline V gene encodes CDR1 MGHRA and CDR2 YSYEKL. The CDR3 consists of 18 residues. The V and J ends lost 4 bases and 4 bases, in that order; junction bases with no gene match: 9.

Only a few counts were recorded for this clone. The chain links TRBV5-6 to TRBJ1-2, with unresolved D. This CDR3 region has 14 residues. Looked up from germline, CDR1 is SGHDT and CDR2 is YYEEEE. V lost 5 bases to trimming and J lost 0 bases, with 11 bases between them. CDR3 amino acids: CASRRTGANYGYTF. The CDR3 DNA reads TGTGCCAGCAGACGGACGGGAGCTAACTATGGCTACACCTTC.

V and J are TRBV7-9 and TRBJ2-3, with TRBD1 matching 7 bases. The ends lost 4 bases at V and 2 bases at J; junction bases unmatched: 6. The CDR3 is 15 residues long. CDR1 and CDR2 (germline): SEHNR, FQNEAQ (reference sequence). The CDR3 reads CASSSPGQYTDTQYF. The CDR3 coding sequence is TGTGCCAGCAGCTCCCCGGGACAGTACACAGATACGCAGTATTTT.

V and J are TRBV7-3 and TRBJ2-1; 7 bases agree with TRBD2. The CDR3 has 14 amino acids. In germline, CDR1 is SGHTA, CDR2 FQGTGA. Losses at the gene ends were 5 bases for V and 4 bases for J; bases not matched to a gene: 5. CDR3 coding DNA: TGTGCCAGCAGCAACGGACTAGTTTACAATGAGCAGTTCTTC. This codes for CASSNGLVYNEQFF. The entire variable domain, with the rest obtained from reference TRBV7-3 and TRBJ2-1, is as follows: GAGVSQTPSNKVTEKGKYVELRCDPISGHTALYWYRQSLGQGPEFLIYFQGTGAADDSGLPNDRFFAVRPEGSVSTLKIQRTERGDSAVYLCASSNGLVYNEQFFGPGTRLTVL.

CDR3 region: CASSQEGRTEAFF. The DNA for the CDR3 is TGTGCCAGCAGCCAAGAAGGGAGGACTGAAGCTTTCTTT. The rearrangement uses TRBV14 and TRBJ1-1, with D unresolved. Trimming took 0 bases from V and 5 from J, leaving 7 bases between them. CDR3 length: 13 amino acids. In germline, CDR1 is SGHDN, CDR2 FVKESK.

This chain joins TRBV6-5 and TRBJ2-7; possibly TRBD2 for D (6 bases). Trimming cost V 4 bases and J 5 bases, with 15 bases left between them. The CDR3 has 14 amino acids. From germline, CDR1 is MNHEY and CDR2 SVGAGI. The CDR3 loop is CASSLPGVSHEQYF. The CDR3 nucleotides are TGTGCCAGCAGTTTGCCGGGAGTTTCCCACGAGCAGTACTTC.

In its sample, this clone was seen once. The chain employs TRBV14 and TRBJ2-7; possible D gene TRBD1, 6 bases. Trimming pared 4 bases from V and 7 bases from J, leaving 11 bases between. Germline CDR1 SGHDN, CDR2 FVKESK. The CDR3 length is 12 residues. In DNA, the CDR3 is TGTGCCAGCAGCCGGACAGTGTGGGAGCAGTACTTC. Residues: CASSRTVWEQYF.

V usage is TRBV6-6 and J usage is TRBJ2-3, with a possible D match to TRBD1 (5 bases). CDR1 and CDR2 from the germline V gene are MNHNY and SVGAGI (reference sequence). Trimming shortened V by 4 bases and J by 1 base, and 9 bases separated the two germline ends. This CDR3 spans 14 amino acids. CDR3 nucleotides: TGTGCCAGCAGTTCACAGGAACGCACAGATACGCAGTATTTT. Translated, it gives CASSSQERTDTQYF.

This clone has just a few counts. The J gene is TRBJ2-3, the V gene TRBV7-2; 7 nucleotides align to TRBD1. The germline gives CDR1 SGHTA, CDR2 FQGNSA. Losses at the gene ends were 2 bases for V and 4 bases for J; bases not matched to a gene: 3. CDR3 size: 14 residues. In DNA, the CDR3 is TGTGCCAGCAGCTTAACAGGGGCGGCAGATACGCAGTATTTT. It is translated as CASSLTGAADTQYF.

This chain uses TRBV11-2 with TRBJ2-7; 10 bases fit TRBD2. CDR1 is SGHAT and CDR2 is FQNNGV in the germline V gene. V lost 1 base and J lost 4; bases outside the gene matches: 7. This CDR3 comprises 16 residues. The CDR3 is CASSLGSSGSQYEQYF. CDR3 bases: TGTGCCAGCAGCTTAGGCTCTAGCGGGAGTCAATACGAGCAGTACTTC. The whole variable domain, filled in from reference TRBV11-2 and TRBJ2-7, reads EAGVAQSPRYKIIEKRQSVAFWCNPISGHATLYWYQQILGQGPKLLIQFQNNGVVDDSQLPKDRFSAERLKGVDSTLKIQPAKLEDSAVYLCASSLGSSGSQYEQYFGPGTRLTVT.

This clone was seen a handful of times. The chain combines TRBV28 with TRBJ1-4; TRBD1 agrees at 8 bases. This CDR3 has 15 residues. Per the germline V gene, CDR1 is MDHEN and CDR2 is SYDVKM. V lost 4 bases and J lost 4; bases outside the gene matches: 5. As DNA, the CDR3 is TGTGCCAGCAGTTCGCACAGGGGGGGTAATGAAAAACTGTTTTTT. Its protein product is CASSSHRGGNEKLFF.

This clone occurred once. This chain connects TRBV7-9 to TRBJ1-5, with D unclear. With 1 base removed from V and 0 bases from J, the gap between germline ends came to 4 bases. The CDR3 runs to 14 residues. Germline values: CDR1 SEHNR, CDR2 FQNEAQ (reference sequence). The CDR3 is CASSLGYSNQPQHF. The CDR3, as DNA: TGTGCCAGCAGCTTAGGCTATAGCAATCAGCCCCAGCATTTT.

The chain couples TRBV18 to TRBJ1-2; 11 nucleotides align to TRBD1. The V segment lost 6 bases and the J segment 3 bases; nucleotides outside the gene matches: 12. Germline V gene data show CDR1 as KGHSH and CDR2 as LQKENI. CDR3 length equals 17 residues. The CDR3, as DNA: TGTGCCAGCTCTTCTGGACAGGGGGCGCTTATTGACTATGGCTACACCTTC. It encodes CASSSGQGALIDYGYTF.

There are a few counts of this clone. This chain joins TRBV28 and TRBJ2-3; 10 positions agree with TRBD1. Germline-derived CDR1 and CDR2 are MDHEN and SYDVKM. The CDR3 runs 15 residues. V shed 5 bases and J 3 bases; nucleotides not matched to a gene: 5. CDR3 sequence: CASSPPGQGTDTQYF. For the CDR3, the DNA is TGTGCCAGCAGTCCTCCGGGACAGGGGACAGATACGCAGTATTTT.

The rearrangement joins TRBV7-3 to TRBJ2-3; no reliable D call. The CDR3 is 15 amino acids. Germline V gene lookup returns CDR1 SGHTA and CDR2 FQGTGA. With 3 bases removed from V and 0 bases from J, the gap between germline ends came to 10 bases. The CDR3 here is CASSFGAPSTDTQYF. CDR3 DNA sequence: TGTGCCAGCAGCTTTGGAGCCCCTAGCACAGATACGCAGTATTTT.

This clone was counted between two and nine times. The chain recombines TRBV19 with TRBJ2-3, with TRBD2 matching 12 bases. Germline CDR1 and CDR2: LNHDA and SQIVND (reference sequence). J lost 2 bases, V lost 5 bases, and 5 bases had no gene match. The CDR3 sequence is 16 residues long. The CDR3 DNA reads TGTGCCAGTAGTGACGGACTAGCGGGGCACACAGATACGCAGTATTTT. Its translation is CASSDGLAGHTDTQYF.